This T cell receptor beta chain is drawn from a study of T cells in Graves' hyperthyroidism and ophthalmopathy. Findings of the study overall: Median prediction lead before ophthalmopathy onset was around 6.9 months with the model. Separating ophthalmopathy from stable hyperthyroidism was achieved by a 13 V-J model. Also found in blood were most expanded thyroid clonotypes above 0.001.

RNA transcripts provided the source from which TCR beta CDR3 regions were amplified. Initially, a first-round RT-PCR of the TCR CDR3 employed the HTBI primer set. TCRdb independently ran MiXCR on the multiplex PCR reads; one entry per CDR3 protein. Of fewer than 400,000 distinct CDR3 sequences in the sample, about 15% were seen once. J was trimmed by 7 bases and V by 6 bases; bases with no gene match: 11. The CDR3 totals 15 residues. Germline loops: CDR1 MNHNS, CDR2 SASEGT. Clinical symptoms, serum thyroxine and TRAb, thyroid ultrasound and orbital computed tomography together formed the diagnostic basis. On this clonotype itself: Its matching antigen is unknown.

J is TRBJ2-2 and V is TRBV6-1, with TRBD2 matching 7 bases. This TCR was sampled from a man aged 30-40 years with Graves' hyperthyroidism. The sequenced sample consisted of blood. The DNA of the CDR3 is TGTGCCAGCAGCTCCCGCGGGAGCGGTGGCGGGGAGCTGTTTTTT. Encoded protein: CASSSRGSGGGELFF.